These 21 T cell receptor beta chains were sequenced from one sample in a study of cytomegalovirus exposure and HLA in healthy donors. PCR amplification relied on 60 Vbeta primers (plus 13 Jbeta primers). Some clones are missing from TCRdb's copy, which holds only in-frame ones; the method was immunoSEQ multiplex PCR. The table lists about 140,000 clones, about 80% of them singletons. Source material: PBMCs. All receptors derive from a woman between 40 and 50 years old in good health and CMV-seropositive.

The V call is TRBV28, the J call TRBJ2-3; 9 bases align to TRBD1. This CDR3 has 15 amino acids. V was clipped by 4 bases and J by 1 base; unmatched bases: 3. CDR1 and CDR2 (germline): MDHEN, SYDVKM. The CDR3 bases are TGTGCCAGCAGTTCACAGGGGGCAGGCACAGATACGCAGTATTTT. Translation gives CASSSQGAGTDTQYF.

The genes are TRBV5-6 and TRBJ1-1; 11 positions match TRBD1. The CDR3 has 13 amino acids. V lost 4 bases, J lost 7 bases, and 3 bases stayed unmatched. Germline CDR1 is SGHDT and CDR2 is YYEEEE. CDR3 DNA: TGTGCCAGCAGCATGGGACAGGGGGTTGAAGCTTTCTTT. Its translation: CASSMGQGVEAFF.

For this clone: The junction does not match germline at one end; this may be a read error. This same CDR3 is encoded by further DNA sequences in the sample. The chain employs TRBV6-4 and TRBJ2-2; TRBD2 matches 11 bases. Per germline, CDR1 MRHNA and CDR2 SNTAGT. The CDR3 covers 15 residues. DNA for the CDR3: TGTGCCAGCAGTGATGGGACTAGCGGCACCGGAGAGCTGTTTTTT. This translates into CASSDGTSGTGELFF.

Only a few counts were recorded for this clone. The chain couples TRBV5-4 to TRBJ2-7, with D perhaps TRBD2 (5 bases). Germline V gives CDR1 SGHNT, CDR2 YYREEE (reference sequence). The CDR3 spans 12 residues. V lost 0 bases to trimming and J lost 8 bases, with 9 bases between them. The CDR3 loop reads CASSLDRDKQYF. The CDR3 bases are TGTGCCAGCAGCTTGGACCGGGATAAGCAGTACTTC.

This clone was counted a single time. The V gene is TRBV28, the J gene TRBJ2-1; 14 nucleotides agree with TRBD2. CDR3 length: 16 amino acids. Per the germline V gene, CDR1 is MDHEN and CDR2 is SYDVKM. The ends lost 2 bases at V and 7 bases at J; junction bases unmatched: 4. The CDR3 DNA sequence: TGTGCCAGCAGTTTAGGGGGACTAGCGGGAGTTAATGAGCAGTTCTTC. Its translation is CASSLGGLAGVNEQFF.

This chain uses TRBV4-1 with TRBJ2-5; D is perhaps TRBD2 (6 bases). Per the germline V gene, CDR1 is MGHRA and CDR2 is YSYEKL. CDR3 length: 14 residues. Trimming took off 0 bases at V and 7 bases at J, with 12 bases between the two ends. The CDR3 is CASSQDGGTGTQYF. The CDR3, as DNA: TGCGCCAGCAGCCAAGATGGGGGGACGGGGACCCAGTACTTC.

V and J are TRBV5-8 and TRBJ2-1, with 7 nucleotides matching TRBD2. This CDR3 is 15 amino acids long. V gave up 4 bases and J gave up 3 bases; unmatched junction bases: 7. Germline loops: CDR1 SGHTS, CDR2 YDEGEE. CDR3 in amino acids: CASSRAGRSYNEQFF. The CDR3 bases are TGTGCCAGCAGCCGAGCGGGGAGGAGCTACAATGAGCAGTTCTTC. The entire variable domain, with the rest obtained from reference TRBV5-8 and TRBJ2-1, is as follows: EAGVTQSPTHLIKTRGQQATLRCSPISGHTSVYWYQQALGLGLQFLLWYDEGEERNRGNFPPRFSGRQFPNYSSELNVNALELEDSALYLCASSRAGRSYNEQFFGPGTRLTVL.

The chain employs TRBV5-8 and TRBJ2-2; no firm D call. V lost 3 bases, J lost 3 bases, and 12 bases lay in between. Germline assignment: CDR1 SGHTS and CDR2 YDEGEE. The CDR3 length is 15 residues. The CDR3 reads CASSSANSYTGELFF. The CDR3 DNA sequence: TGTGCCAGCAGCTCCGCGAACTCTTACACCGGGGAGCTGTTTTTT.

J is TRBJ2-5 and V is TRBV23-1; 8 bases agree with TRBD2. TRBV23-1 counts as an open reading frame of uncertain function. The CDR3 has 13 residues. Trimming removed 4 bases from V and 5 bases from J; junction bases left unmatched: 3. Written as DNA, the CDR3 is TGCGCCAGCAGTCTGGGGACTAGGGAGACCCAGTACTTC. Protein sequence: CASSLGTRETQYF.

V gene TRBV11-1 combines with J gene TRBJ1-2, with 9 bases that match TRBD1. Germline CDR1 reads SGHAT; CDR2 reads FQDESV (reference sequence). V was pared by 5 bases and J by 5 bases, with 3 bases of the junction left unmatched. The CDR3 spans 13 residues. DNA for the CDR3: TGTGCCAGCAGCCCCGGGACAGGGTATGGCTACACCTTC. Translated, it gives CASSPGTGYGYTF.

The V and J genes are TRBV28 and TRBJ1-2, with TRBD1 identical over 8 bases. CDR3 length: 15 residues. Losses at the gene ends were 2 bases for V and 5 bases for J; bases not matched to a gene: 7. CDR1 and CDR2 (germline): MDHEN, SYDVKM. The CDR3 loop is CASSLDVQGAYGYTF. DNA for the CDR3: TGTGCCAGCAGTTTAGATGTGCAGGGGGCGTATGGCTACACCTTC.

This clone was counted a few times. The chain couples TRBV7-2 to TRBJ1-2; the D gene is possibly TRBD1 (6 bases). This CDR3 comprises 17 residues. The V gene lost 5 bases and the J gene lost 8 bases, with 27 bases spanning the gap. Germline assignment: CDR1 SGHTA and CDR2 FQGNSA. The CDR3 DNA reads TGTGCCAGCAGCCTTCTCCCAACGACAGGTTTGAAAGCCGGCTACACCTTC. Its protein product is CASSLLPTTGLKAGYTF.

This clone was picked up one time. The germline gene is not matched at one end of the junction; a read error may be the cause. The CDR3 nucleotides read TGTGCCAGCGGAGAGACCAGCAGTTCTCTCTTC. Amino acid sequence: CASGETSSSLF. The V call is TRBV2, the J call TRBJ2-1; the D is unclear. The CDR3 has 11 residues. CDR1 is SNHLY, CDR2 FYNNEI, per germline.

This clone was counted a few times. The chain uses TRBV4-2 and TRBJ2-1; D may be TRBD2 (6 bases). Germline V gives CDR1 LGHNA, CDR2 YNFKEQ. This CDR3 has 18 amino acids. V was trimmed by 5 bases and J by 4 bases, leaving 24 bases between them. The CDR3 loop reads CASSTQAGGEVDYNEQFF. In nucleotides, the CDR3 is TGTGCCAGCAGCACACAAGCGGGCGGGGAGGTCGATTACAATGAGCAGTTCTTC.

In the case of this clone: The same CDR3 is also encoded by other DNA sequences in this sample. The CDR3: CASGPRETQYF. For the CDR3, the DNA is TGTGCCAGCGGCCCGCGGGAGACCCAGTACTTC. The rearrangement uses TRBV27 and TRBJ2-5; D remains ambiguous. The CDR3 extends over 11 amino acids. The V end was cut by 8 bases, the J end by 5 bases, with 9 bases between. CDR1 and CDR2 (germline): MNHEY, SMNVEV (reference sequence).

The gene calls are TRBV5-1 and TRBJ2-2; D is unclear. V was shortened by 0 bases and J by 3 bases, with 3 bases between the two germline ends. In germline, CDR1 is SGHRS, CDR2 YFSETQ. This CDR3 contains 13 residues. CDR3 DNA sequence: TGCGCCAGCAGCTTGGCGGACACCGGGGAGCTGTTTTTT. Translation gives CASSLADTGELFF.

This clone was counted a single time. The chain employs TRBV25-1 and TRBJ1-1; TRBD1 matches 10 bases. Germline loops: CDR1 MGHDK, CDR2 SYGVNS. This CDR3 is 15 amino acids long. Trimming took 4 bases from V and 5 from J; bases not matched to a gene: 7. The CDR3 DNA sequence: TGTGCCAGCAGTGCCCGACAGGGGGCGCGTACTGAAGCTTTCTTT. It specifies CASSARQGARTEAFF.

The V call is TRBV9, the J call TRBJ2-5; D may be TRBD1 (6 bases). The length of the CDR3 is 13 residues. Trimming removed 2 bases at V and 4 bases at J, with 9 bases between. Germline V gene sequence: CDR1 SGDLS, CDR2 YYNGEE. The CDR3 protein is CASSVDSRETQYF. The CDR3 coding sequence is TGTGCCAGCAGCGTGGACAGCCGAGAGACCCAGTACTTC.

There are a few counts of this clone. Different DNA sequences within this sample yield the same CDR3. This chain connects TRBV7-9 to TRBJ2-7; 8 bases map to TRBD2. The CDR3 consists of 13 residues. After removal of 1 base from V and 5 bases from J, the junction contained 1 base not matched to a gene. The germline V gene encodes CDR1 SEHNR and CDR2 FQNEAQ (reference sequence). This chain's CDR3 is CASSLDGGDEQYF. The CDR3 bases are TGTGCCAGCAGCTTAGACGGGGGGGACGAGCAGTACTTC.

The chain employs TRBV2 and TRBJ2-7, with D possibly matching TRBD1 (7 bases). The germline CDR1 and CDR2 sequences are SNHLY and FYNNEI. CDR3 length: 15 amino acids. Trimming left V 3 bases short and J 3 bases short, with 15 bases between. DNA for the CDR3: TGTGCCAGCAGTGAGGAGGGACAGTGGGGCTACGAGCAGTACTTC. Protein product: CASSEEGQWGYEQYF.

The chain recombines TRBV5-4 with TRBJ2-1; D uncertain. Trimming shortened V by 2 bases and J by 2 bases, and 11 bases separated the two germline ends. Germline-derived CDR1 and CDR2 are SGHNT and YYREEE (reference sequence). The CDR3 has 15 residues. The CDR3 coding sequence is TGTGCCAGCAGCTTTCGGCTAGACGCCTACAATGAGCAGTTCTTC. Translated: CASSFRLDAYNEQFF.